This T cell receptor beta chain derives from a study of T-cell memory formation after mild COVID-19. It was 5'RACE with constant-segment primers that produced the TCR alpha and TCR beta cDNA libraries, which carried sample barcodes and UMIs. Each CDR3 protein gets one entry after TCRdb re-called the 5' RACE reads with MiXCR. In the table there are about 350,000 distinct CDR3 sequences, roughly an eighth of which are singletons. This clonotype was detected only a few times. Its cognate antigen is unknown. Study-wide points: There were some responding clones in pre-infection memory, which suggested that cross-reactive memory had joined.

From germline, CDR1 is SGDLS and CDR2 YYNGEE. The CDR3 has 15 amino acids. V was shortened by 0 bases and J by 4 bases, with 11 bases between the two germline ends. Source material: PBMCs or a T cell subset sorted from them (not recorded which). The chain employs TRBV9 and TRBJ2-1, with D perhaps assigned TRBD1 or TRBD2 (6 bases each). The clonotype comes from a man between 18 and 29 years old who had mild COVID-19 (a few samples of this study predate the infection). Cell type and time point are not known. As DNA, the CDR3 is TGTGCCAGCAGCGTAGATCCGGGGGCTTACAATGAGCAGTTCTTC. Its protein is CASSVDPGAYNEQFF.